Listed below are T cell receptor beta chains from one sample, sequenced in a study of blood T cell repertoires in COVID-19. The protocol was immunoSEQ multiplex PCR, while the TCRdb copy is restricted to in-frame clones and leaves out a portion. The sample records a few hundred thousand clones, around nine tenths being singletons. Sequencing input: PBMCs or T cells enriched from blood (not recorded which). All receptors come from a woman between 45 and 60 years old who had recovered from COVID-19. CDR3s include the opening cysteine and the closing phenylalanine or tryptophan. D genes are given only for firm matches. Not every row has a clone size; where given, it reads once, few, many or a size class.

once	TRBJ1-5	TRBV7-9	-	TGTGCCAGCAGCTTAACTGAAAGCAATCAGCCCCAGCATTTT	CASSLTESNQPQHF
-	TRBJ2-5	TRBV5-1	TRBD1	TGCGCCAGCAGCTTCGACAGGGGCTACAGAGAGACCCAGTACTTC	CASSFDRGYRETQYF
-	TRBJ2-2	TRBV10-2	TRBD2	TGCGCCGTAGCGACTAGCGGGAGTTTGAGTACCGGGGAGCTGTTTTTT	CAVATSGSLSTGELFF
-	TRBJ2-1	TRBV5-6	-	TGTGCCAGCAGCTTAAAAAGGGACTTAGCTTCCAATGAGCAGTTCTTC	CASSLKRDLASNEQFF
-	TRBJ2-7	TRBV6-5	-	TGTGCCAGCAGTCGGGGGGACAACTACGAGCAGTACTTC	CASSRGDNYEQYF
-	TRBJ2-7	TRBV27	TRBD2	TGTGCCAGCAGTAACCGACTAGCGGGCACCTACGAGCAGTACTTC	CASSNRLAGTYEQYF
-	TRBJ2-3	TRBV4-1	TRBD2	TGCGCCAGCAGCCACCTACTCCCGGGACTAGCGGAAACAGATACGCAGTATTTT	CASSHLLPGLAETDTQYF
-	TRBJ2-3	TRBV5-4	-	TGTGCCAGCAGCAGACAGAGGGATACGCAGTATTTT	CASSRQRDTQYF
-	TRBJ1-2	TRBV5-8	TRBD1	TGTGCCAGCAGCCCAGGACAGGACCGCAACTATGGCTACACCTTC	CASSPGQDRNYGYTF
-	TRBJ2-2	TRBV19	-	TGTGCCAGTAGTATAGATCGGGGAGATGTGGACGGCACCGGGGAGCTGTTTTTT	CASSIDRGDVDGTGELFF
-	TRBJ2-7	TRBV6-5	TRBD2	TGTGCCAGCATTGGGAGGGGCTACGAGCAGTACTTC	CASIGRGYEQYF
-	TRBJ1-5	TRBV3-1/TRBV3-2	-	TGTGCCAGCAGCCGGGGACACCGGCAAGAGCAGCCCCAGCATTTT	CASSRGHRQEQPQHF
once	TRBJ2-2	TRBV5-4	TRBD2	TGTGCCAGCAGCACGGGGACTAGCGGAAACACCGGGGAGCTGTTTTTT	CASSTGTSGNTGELFF
-	TRBJ1-2	TRBV30	-	TGTGCCTGGAGTAGACGGAGTGTCTATGGCTACACCTTC	CAWSRRSVYGYTF
few	TRBJ2-5	TRBV28	-	TGTGCCAGCAGTCTCGACAGGACCCAAGAGACCCAGTACTTC	CASSLDRTQETQYF
-	TRBJ2-7	TRBV12-3/TRBV12-4	TRBD1	TGTGCCAGCAGCCCAGGGGGTCCCTACGAGCAGTACTTC	CASSPGGPYEQYF
-	TRBJ2-6	TRBV18	-	TGTGCCAGCTCACCTCCCAGAGGGGGAGTCGGCTCTGGGGCCAACGTCCTGACTTTC	CASSPPRGGVGSGANVLTF
-	TRBJ2-7	TRBV11-1	-	TGTGCCAGCAGCTGGGGCCGAGGTTCCTACGAGCAGTACTTC	CASSWGRGSYEQYF
-	TRBJ2-7	TRBV30	TRBD2	TGTGCCTGGAGTGTACTGGGCGGGGGGGTTTACGAGCAGTACTTC	CAWSVLGGGVYEQYF
-	TRBJ1-1	TRBV6-5	TRBD1	TGTGCCAGCGGACAGGACGGAGCTTTCTTT	CASGQDGAFF
-	TRBJ2-3	TRBV5-8	TRBD1	TGTGCCAGCAGTCGGGACAGGGGGCGAGGCTATACGCAGTATTTT	CASSRDRGRGYTQYF
-	TRBJ2-1	TRBV15	-	TGTGCCACCAGCAGAGGAGACACGGGGTACAATGAGCAGTTCTTC	CATSRGDTGYNEQFF
-	TRBJ1-2	TRBV5-1	-	TGCGCCAGCAGCTGGGAGTATAACTATGGCTACACCTTC	CASSWEYNYGYTF
-	TRBJ1-1	TRBV6-4	-	TGTGCCAGCAGTGACTCGACTCTGACTGAAGCTTTCTTT	CASSDSTLTEAFF
-	TRBJ1-6	TRBV2	-	TGTGCCAGCAGAAGACAGAATTCACCCCTCCACTTT	CASRRQNSPLHF
-	TRBJ1-3	TRBV3-1/TRBV3-2	-	TGTGCCAGCAGCCAGCAAGAGGGGAGGGGGTCTGGAAACACCATATATTTT	CASSQQEGRGSGNTIYF
-	TRBJ2-5	TRBV19	-	TGTGCCAGTAGTCCTGACAGTCAAGAGACCCAGTACTTC	CASSPDSQETQYF
-	TRBJ1-2	TRBV6-5	TRBD1	TGTGCCAGCAGTTACCGGGACAGGAACTATGGCTACACCTTC	CASSYRDRNYGYTF
-	TRBJ1-1	TRBV7-6	-	TGTGCCAGCAGCTTTTCGTTTGTCACCCCACACATTGCTTTCTTT	CASSFSFVTPHIAFF
once	TRBJ2-3	TRBV7-8	-	TGTGCCAGCAGCCCCGACACAAGCACAGATACGCAGTATTTT	CASSPDTSTDTQYF
-	TRBJ1-2	TRBV5-4	-	TGTGCCAGCAGCTTGGCTTCGTCGGCGGTCCACCTTAAGGTTCATGGCTACACCTTC	CASSLASSAVHLKVHGYTF
-	TRBJ1-4	TRBV7-8	TRBD1	TGTGCCAGCAGCAGAGAACGGACAGGGGGCGAATTAACAACTAATGAAAAACTGTTTTTT	CASSRERTGGELTTNEKLFF
-	TRBJ2-2	TRBV3-1/TRBV3-2	TRBD2	TGTGCCAGCAGCCAATGGGGAGGGCGGAACACCGGGGAGCTGTTTTTT	CASSQWGGRNTGELFF
-	TRBJ1-2	TRBV5-5	TRBD1	TGTGCCAGCAGCTACGGACAGGGCGAGGGCTACACCTTC	CASSYGQGEGYTF
-	TRBJ1-1	TRBV23-1	TRBD1	TGCGCCAGCAGTCAATCCGGGACAGATAACACTGAAGCTTTCTTT	CASSQSGTDNTEAFF
-	TRBJ1-3	TRBV7-9	-	TGTGCCAGCAGCTTAGCGGTTAGCGGGAACTCTGGAAACACCATATATTTT	CASSLAVSGNSGNTIYF
-	TRBJ2-5	TRBV28	-	TGTGCCAGCAGTCCCCGTTCGCAAGAGACCCAGTACTTC	CASSPRSQETQYF
-	TRBJ1-1	TRBV7-9	-	TGTGCCAGCAGCTCCGACAGAATCAACACTGAAGCTTTCTTT	CASSSDRINTEAFF
-	TRBJ2-7	TRBV19	TRBD1	TGTGCCAGTTCGAACAGGGGTTTCTACGAGCAGTACTTC	CASSNRGFYEQYF
-	TRBJ2-2	TRBV7-2	TRBD2	TGTGCCAGCAGCCCGCGGACTAGCGGGAACACCGGGGAGCTGTTTTTT	CASSPRTSGNTGELFF
-	TRBJ1-5	TRBV6-5	TRBD1	TGTGCCAGCAGTATGCAGACAGGGATTCAGCCCCAGCATTTT	CASSMQTGIQPQHF
-	TRBJ2-1	TRBV28	-	TGTGCCAGCAGTTCCCCCCTTGGACTGGCGGGGCAATACAATGAGCAGTTCTTC	CASSSPLGLAGQYNEQFF
once	TRBJ1-1	TRBV6-5	-	TGTGCCAGCAAGACTATACGGGGTACTGAAGCTTTCTTT	CASKTIRGTEAFF
-	TRBJ1-1	TRBV5-4	-	TGTGCCATCAAACAGGGCTCTGAAGCTTTCTTT	CAIKQGSEAFF
-	TRBJ1-2	TRBV2	-	TGTGCCAGCACCCTAAGGTCGGGGGGAGTGGGGTTTAACTATGGCTACACCTTC	CASTLRSGGVGFNYGYTF
few	TRBJ2-7	TRBV2	TRBD2	TGTGCCAGCATTGGCGGGAGAAGAGACGAGCAGTACTTC	CASIGGRRDEQYF
-	TRBJ2-3	TRBV28	-	TGTGCCAGCAGGCGGGACAGCACAGATACGCAGTATTTT	CASRRDSTDTQYF